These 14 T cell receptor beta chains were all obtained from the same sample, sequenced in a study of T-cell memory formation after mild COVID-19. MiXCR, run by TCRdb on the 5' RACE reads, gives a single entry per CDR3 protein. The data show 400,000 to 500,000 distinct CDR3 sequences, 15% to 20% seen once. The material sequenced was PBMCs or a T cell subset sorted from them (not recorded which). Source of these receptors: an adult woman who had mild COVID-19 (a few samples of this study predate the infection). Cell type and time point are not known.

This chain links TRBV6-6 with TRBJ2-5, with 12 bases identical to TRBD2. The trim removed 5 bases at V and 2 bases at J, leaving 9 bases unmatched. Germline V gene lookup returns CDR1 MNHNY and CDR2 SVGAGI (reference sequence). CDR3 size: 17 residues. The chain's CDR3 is CASSALSTSGGQETQYF. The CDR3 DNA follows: TGTGCCAGCAGTGCGCTGTCGACTAGCGGGGGTCAAGAGACCCAGTACTTC.

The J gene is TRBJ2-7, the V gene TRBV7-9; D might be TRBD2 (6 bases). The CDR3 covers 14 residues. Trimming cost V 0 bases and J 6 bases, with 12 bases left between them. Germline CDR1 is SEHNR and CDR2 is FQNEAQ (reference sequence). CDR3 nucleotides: TGTGCCAGCAGCTTAGCGGAGGGGTTCGGCGAGCAGTACTTC. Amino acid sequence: CASSLAEGFGEQYF.

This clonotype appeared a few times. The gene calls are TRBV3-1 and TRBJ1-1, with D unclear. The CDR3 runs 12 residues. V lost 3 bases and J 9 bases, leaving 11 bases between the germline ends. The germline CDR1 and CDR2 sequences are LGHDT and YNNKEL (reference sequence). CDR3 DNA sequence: TGTGCCAGCAGCCATAGTGGTCGGCAAGCTTTCTTT. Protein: CASSHSGRQAFF.

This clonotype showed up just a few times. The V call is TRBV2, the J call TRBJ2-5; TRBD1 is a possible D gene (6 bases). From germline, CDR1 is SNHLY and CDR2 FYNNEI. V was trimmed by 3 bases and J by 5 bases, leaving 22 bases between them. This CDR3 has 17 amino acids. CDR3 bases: TGTGCCAGCAGTGAGGAAGTACACGGGACATTGGGCGAGACCCAGTACTTC. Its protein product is CASSEEVHGTLGETQYF.

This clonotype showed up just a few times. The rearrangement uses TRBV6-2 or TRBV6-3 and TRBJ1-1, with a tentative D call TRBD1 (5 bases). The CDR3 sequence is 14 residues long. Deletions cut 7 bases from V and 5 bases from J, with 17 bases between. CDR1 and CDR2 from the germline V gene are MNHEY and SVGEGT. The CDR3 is CASIEWGSRTEAFF. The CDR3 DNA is TGTGCCAGCATAGAGTGGGGGAGTAGGACTGAAGCTTTCTTT.

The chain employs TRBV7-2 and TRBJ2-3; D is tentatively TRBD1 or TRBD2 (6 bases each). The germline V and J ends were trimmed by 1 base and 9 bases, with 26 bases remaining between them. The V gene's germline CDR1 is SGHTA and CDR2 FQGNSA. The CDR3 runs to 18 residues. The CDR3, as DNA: TGTGCCAGCAGCTTAGAAGGGACACTAGCAGCGCTCAGGGTGACGCAGTATTTT. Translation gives CASSLEGTLAALRVTQYF. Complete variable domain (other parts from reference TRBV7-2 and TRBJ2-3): GAGVSQSPSNKVTEKGKDVELRCDPISGHTALYWYRQSLGQGLEFLIYFQGNSAPDKSGLPSDRFSAERTGGSVSTLTIQRTQQEDSAVYLCASSLEGTLAALRVTQYFGPGTRLTVL.

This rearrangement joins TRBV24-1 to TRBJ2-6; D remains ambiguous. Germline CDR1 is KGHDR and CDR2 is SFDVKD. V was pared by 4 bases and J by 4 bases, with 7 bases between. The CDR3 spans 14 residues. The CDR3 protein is CATSDPAGANVLTF. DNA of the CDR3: TGTGCCACCAGTGACCCCGCCGGGGCCAACGTCCTGACTTTC.

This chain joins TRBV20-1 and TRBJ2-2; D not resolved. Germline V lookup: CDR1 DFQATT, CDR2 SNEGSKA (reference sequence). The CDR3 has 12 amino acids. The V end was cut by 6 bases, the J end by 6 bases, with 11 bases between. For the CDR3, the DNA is TGCAGTGCAGTCGTTGGGTCCGGGGAGCTGTTTTTT. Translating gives CSAVVGSGELFF.

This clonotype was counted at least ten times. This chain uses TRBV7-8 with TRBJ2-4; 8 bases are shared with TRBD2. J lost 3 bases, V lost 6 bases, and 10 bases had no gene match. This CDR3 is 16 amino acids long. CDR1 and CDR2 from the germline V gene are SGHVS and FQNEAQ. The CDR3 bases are TGTGCCAGCAGGTCGAAGGAGCGGGGGCACAAAAACATTCAGTACTTC. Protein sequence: CASRSKERGHKNIQYF.

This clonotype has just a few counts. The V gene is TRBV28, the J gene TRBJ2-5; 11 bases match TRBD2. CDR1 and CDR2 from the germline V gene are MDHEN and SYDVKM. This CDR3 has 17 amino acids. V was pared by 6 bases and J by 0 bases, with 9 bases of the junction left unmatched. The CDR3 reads CASSWGTSGNDQETQYF. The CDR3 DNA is TGTGCCAGCAGCTGGGGGACTAGCGGAAACGACCAAGAGACCCAGTACTTC.

The CDR3 loop reads CAWSGNSLATGKLFF. DNA of the CDR3: TGTGCCTGGAGTGGTAACTCGCTAGCGACCGGAAAACTGTTTTTT. This sequence joins TRBV30 and TRBJ1-4; D gene uncertain. The CDR3 runs 15 residues. Trimming left V 1 base short and J 10 bases short, with 19 bases between. Germline-derived CDR1 and CDR2 are GTSNPN and SVGIG (reference sequence).

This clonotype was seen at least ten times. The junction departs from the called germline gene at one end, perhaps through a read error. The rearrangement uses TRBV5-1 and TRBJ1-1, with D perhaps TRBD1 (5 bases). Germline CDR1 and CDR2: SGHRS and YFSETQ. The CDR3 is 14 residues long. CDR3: CASSLDRMNTEAFF. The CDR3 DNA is TGTGCCAGCAGCTTAGACAGAATGAACACTGAAGCTTTCTTT.

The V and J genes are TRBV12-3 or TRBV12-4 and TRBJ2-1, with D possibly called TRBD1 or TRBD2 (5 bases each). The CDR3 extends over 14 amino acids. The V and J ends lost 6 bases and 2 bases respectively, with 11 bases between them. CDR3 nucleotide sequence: TGTGCCAGCAGCTCCGGGACCCCCTACAATGAGCAGTTCTTC. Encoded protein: CASSSGTPYNEQFF.

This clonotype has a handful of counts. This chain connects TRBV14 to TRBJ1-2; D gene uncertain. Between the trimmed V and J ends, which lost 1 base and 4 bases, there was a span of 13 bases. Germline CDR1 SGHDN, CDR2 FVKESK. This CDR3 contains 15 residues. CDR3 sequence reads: CASSQGGVYGYGYTF. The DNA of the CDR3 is TGTGCCAGCAGCCAAGGTGGGGTATACGGCTATGGCTACACCTTC.